The following is a T cell receptor beta chain sequence with its context. Template switching (which added a universal primer site) was used, and cDNA carried unique molecular identifiers. A single record per CDR3 protein comes from TCRdb applying MiXCR to the 5' RACE reads. The data show around 650,000 distinct CDR3 sequences, just over 7% seen once. V shed 4 bases and J 2 bases; nucleotides not matched to a gene: 5. This CDR3 spans 15 amino acids. Germline-derived CDR1 and CDR2 are LGHDT and YNNKEL (reference sequence). This record belongs to a study of identical twins. This sample also appeared in a second study, on yellow fever vaccine responses in identical twins.

Sequencing was carried out using PBMCs. The clonotype comes from a woman aged 18-29 years in good health. The chain joins TRBV3-1 to TRBJ2-5; 9 nucleotides match TRBD2. CDR3 coding DNA: TGTGCCAGCAGCCGATCAGCGGGGGGACAAGAGACCCAGTACTTC. It specifies CASSRSAGGQETQYF.